The sequence of this T cell receptor (beta chain) was determined in a study of cytomegalovirus exposure and HLA in healthy donors. Overall study context: From about 170 million T cells, an earlier analysis saw 110 million or so unique TCR beta sequences. General observations from the study: Excluded were some V segments that proved indistinguishable, including TRBV6-2 and TRBV6-3. Reports credit the classifier with highly specific, highly sensitive diagnosis of cytomegalovirus status.

V gave up 2 bases and J gave up 2 bases; unmatched junction bases: 16. The CDR3 has 21 residues. Germline lookup yields CDR1 SGHRS and CDR2 YFSETQ. A note on this clone: What it recognizes is unknown.

Primers included in the PCR were 60 Vbeta and 13 Jbeta primers. The assay was immunoSEQ multiplex PCR, and TCRdb's table has in-frame clones only and misses some. The sample has more than 95,000 clones, around 79% seen once; the top ten hold 4.5% to 7%. The chain employs TRBV5-1 and TRBJ2-1; 13 bases fit TRBD2. This sequence originates from a man between 60 and 75 years old in good health and CMV-seropositive. What was sequenced was PBMCs. CDR3 nucleotides: TGCGCCAGCAGCTTTCCCGGGACTAGCGGGAAAAATCGGGGCCCCTACAATGAGCAGTTCTTC. Its protein is CASSFPGTSGKNRGPYNEQFF.